This record covers a single TCR beta chain. Its antigen is unknown. This entry is derived from a study of T cell responses to AZD1222 COVID-19 vaccine. Points from the study as a whole: A mostly white British donor set with more females was recruited, and clonal diversity was possibly underestimated. Scientists sampled the repertoires only once the peak T cell response had passed.

Germline V gene sequence: CDR1 SGHRS, CDR2 YFSETQ. The CDR3 has 15 amino acids. V dropped 2 bases and J dropped 0 bases, with 11 bases sitting between them. Generated by immunoSEQ multiplex PCR, the TCRdb table keeps only in-frame clones and is missing some. Here the sample spans some 82,000 clones, more than 80% being singletons. This specimen was peripheral blood, taken on day 0 of AZD1222 vaccination. The chain carries TRBV5-1 and TRBJ1-1, with TRBD1 as a possible D gene (5 bases). The receptor was isolated from an adult in good health. The CDR3 loop reads CASSLTGRLNTEAFF. The CDR3 DNA is TGCGCCAGCAGCTTAACGGGACGGCTGAACACTGAAGCTTTCTTT.